These 22 T cell receptor beta chains were sequenced from one sample in a study of lymphopenia after photon versus proton radiotherapy. Assay used: immunoSEQ multiplex PCR; TCRdb lists only in-frame clones, some missing. The sample comprises about 22,000 clones, about 89% of which are singletons, and approximately 12% rests with the top ten. The material sequenced was peripheral blood, taken from a patient treated with proton-based radiotherapy. The receptors derive from an elderly man with esophageal cancer.

This sequence joins TRBV9 and TRBJ2-3; TRBD1 matches 7 bases. After removal of 2 bases from V and 0 bases from J, the junction contained 9 bases not matched to a gene. This CDR3 region has 17 residues. In germline, CDR1 is SGDLS, CDR2 YYNGEE. CDR3 DNA sequence: TGTGCCAGCAGCGTGCGACAGGGCCCCCTGAGCACAGATACGCAGTATTTT. It specifies CASSVRQGPLSTDTQYF.

The chain recombines TRBV15 with TRBJ2-7, with 8 bases matching TRBD1. Germline V gene lookup returns CDR1 LNHNV and CDR2 YYDKDF (reference sequence). The CDR3 runs 15 residues. V lost 3 bases, J lost 6 bases, and 10 bases stayed unmatched. CDR3 DNA sequence: TGTGCCACCAGCAGTGAGGGACAGGATCTATCCGAGCAGTACTTC. Its translation: CATSSEGQDLSEQYF.

This rearrangement joins TRBV6-5 to TRBJ1-5; the D is unclear. The CDR3 has 13 amino acids. The germline V and J ends were trimmed by 8 bases and 4 bases, with 12 bases remaining between them. Germline loops: CDR1 MNHEY, CDR2 SVGAGI. In DNA, the CDR3 is TGTGCCAGCGGACCCTCCTTAAATCAGCCCCAGCATTTT. Its translation: CASGPSLNQPQHF.

The rearrangement joins TRBV27 to TRBJ2-5; TRBD2 aligns across 16 bases. CDR1 is MNHEY and CDR2 is SMNVEV in the germline V gene (reference sequence). Trimming removed 4 bases from V and 5 bases from J; junction bases left unmatched: 13. This CDR3 is 19 amino acids long. The CDR3 sequence is CASSSPGLAGGPSRETQYF. Here the CDR3 DNA reads TGTGCCAGCAGTTCACCGGGACTAGCGGGAGGGCCCTCCCGGGAGACCCAGTACTTC.

This chain uses TRBV19 with TRBJ2-3, with D unclear. CDR1 is LNHDA, CDR2 SQIVND, per germline (reference sequence). The V and J ends lost 5 bases and 6 bases respectively, with 12 bases between them. This CDR3 has 13 residues. The CDR3 is CASSALPADTQYF. The CDR3 DNA is TGTGCCAGTAGTGCCCTTCCAGCTGATACGCAGTATTTT.

In this sample, this clone turned up a few times. The chain uses TRBV4-3 and TRBJ1-5; possible D gene TRBD1, 6 bases. CDR1 is LGHNA, CDR2 YSLEER, per germline. V was clipped by 3 bases and J by 2 bases, with 17 bases between them. The CDR3 runs 17 residues. CDR3 nucleotide sequence: TGCGCCAGCAGCCAGACCACAGGGTTTAGTGGCAATCAGCCCCAGCATTTT. It translates to CASSQTTGFSGNQPQHF.

The chain joins TRBV6-4 to TRBJ2-3; 7 bases map to TRBD2. The CDR3 covers 14 residues. Germline V gives CDR1 MRHNA, CDR2 SNTAGT. J lost 1 base, V lost 6 bases, and 4 bases had no gene match. The CDR3 coding sequence is TGTGCCAGCAGCCCTAGCGGACGCACAGATACGCAGTATTTT. Amino acids: CASSPSGRTDTQYF.

The gene calls are TRBV27 and TRBJ2-7; TRBD1 agrees at 10 bases. The CDR3 sequence is 15 residues long. Looked up from germline, CDR1 is MNHEY and CDR2 is SMNVEV (reference sequence). V dropped 5 bases and J dropped 4; count of bases not matched to a gene: 8. Written as DNA, the CDR3 is TGTGCCAGCAGTATACACACGGACAGGGGGTACGAGCAGTACTTC. Protein product: CASSIHTDRGYEQYF.

This clone came up once. J is TRBJ2-7 and V is TRBV19, with a possible D match to TRBD1 (6 bases). The CDR3 runs to 15 residues. V was shortened by 6 bases and J by 3 bases, with 18 bases between the two germline ends. Germline V gene sequence: CDR1 LNHDA, CDR2 SQIVND (reference sequence). CDR3 nucleotide sequence: TGTGCCAGTAGCTCCCAGGGGAAAGGGATCTACGAGCAGTACTTC. This gives the protein CASSSQGKGIYEQYF.

The chain employs TRBV18 and TRBJ1-3; no reliable D call. Germline CDR1 reads KGHSH; CDR2 reads LQKENI. V was trimmed by 0 bases and J by 0 bases, leaving 3 bases between them. This CDR3 comprises 14 residues. Written as DNA, the CDR3 is TGTGCCAGCTCACCACCTATCTCTGGAAACACCATATATTTT. Its protein is CASSPPISGNTIYF.

The chain employs TRBV5-3 and TRBJ2-7; D perhaps matches TRBD1 (6 bases). TRBV5-3 qualifies as an ORF whose function is uncertain. CDR3 size: 12 residues. V lost 8 bases and J 1 base, leaving 10 bases between the germline ends. The chain's CDR3 is CARDSQSYEQYF. CDR3 DNA sequence: TGTGCCAGGGACAGTCAGTCCTACGAGCAGTACTTC.

The rearrangement links TRBV27 to TRBJ1-5; 9 bases are a match to TRBD1. The CDR3 is made up of 15 amino acids. Germline V gene sequence: CDR1 MNHEY, CDR2 SMNVEV (reference sequence). V gave up 5 bases and J gave up 7 bases; unmatched junction bases: 9. CDR3 bases: TGTGCCAGCAGTCCAGCACAGGGGGCAGGGCAGCCCCAGCATTTT. Translated: CASSPAQGAGQPQHF.

The J gene is TRBJ2-7, the V gene TRBV19; 7 bases line up with TRBD1. J was trimmed by 6 bases and V by 4 bases; bases with no gene match: 12. Germline V gives CDR1 LNHDA, CDR2 SQIVND (reference sequence). This CDR3 comprises 15 residues. CDR3 in DNA: TGTGCCAGTAGTAGATCCCTGGGACAGACACGCGAGCAGTACTTC. Protein product: CASSRSLGQTREQYF.

The chain joins TRBV7-2 to TRBJ1-1; D gene unclear. V lost 6 bases to trimming and J lost 1 base, with 9 bases between them. Looked up from germline, CDR1 is SGHTA and CDR2 is FQGNSA. The length of the CDR3 is 13 residues. CDR3 nucleotides: TGTGCCAGCAGTACTCAACCGAACACTGAAGCTTTCTTT. Its protein product is CASSTQPNTEAFF. The whole variable domain, remainder taken from reference TRBV7-2 and TRBJ1-1, is GAGVSQSPSNKVTEKGKDVELRCDPISGHTALYWYRQSLGQGLEFLIYFQGNSAPDKSGLPSDRFSAERTGGSVSTLTIQRTQQEDSAVYLCASSTQPNTEAFFGQGTRLTVV.

The rearrangement uses TRBV19 and TRBJ1-1; no clear D gene. V lost 5 bases and J lost 5, with 12 bases in between. From germline, CDR1 is LNHDA and CDR2 SQIVND (reference sequence). The CDR3 runs 13 residues. The DNA for the CDR3 is TGTGCCAGTAGTCTTCAAAGGTGGACTGAAGCTTTCTTT. Translated: CASSLQRWTEAFF.

This chain joins TRBV6-5 and TRBJ1-6; D gene unclear. Germline CDR1 is MNHEY and CDR2 is SVGAGI. The CDR3 totals 13 residues. Between the trimmed V and J ends, which lost 8 bases and 9 bases, there was a span of 14 bases. The CDR3 sequence is CASGSSSGSPLHF. CDR3 sequence (DNA): TGTGCCAGCGGGAGTTCGTCAGGTTCACCCCTCCACTTT.

The V call is TRBV11-2, the J call TRBJ2-1; perhaps TRBD2 as D (5 bases). The germline gives CDR1 SGHAT, CDR2 FQNNGV. The CDR3 length is 15 residues. The germline V and J ends were trimmed by 2 bases and 0 bases, with 8 bases remaining between them. CDR3 sequence: CASSLFAGSYNEQFF. The CDR3 region has the DNA TGTGCCAGCAGCTTATTTGCGGGCTCCTACAATGAGCAGTTCTTC.

In its sample, this clone was seen a few times. This chain links TRBV13 with TRBJ2-7, with D perhaps TRBD1 or TRBD2 (5 bases each). Trimming cost V 6 bases and J 3 bases, with 15 bases left between them. Germline-derived CDR1 and CDR2 are PRHDT and FYEKMQ (reference sequence). The CDR3 loop spans 14 amino acids. In DNA form, the CDR3 reads TGTGCCAGCAGGGAACGGGGACCGGGCTACGAGCAGTACTTC. It codes for CASRERGPGYEQYF. The full variable domain, rest sourced from reference TRBV13 and TRBJ2-7, is AAGVIQSPRHLIKEKRETATLKCYPIPRHDTVYWYQQGPGQDPQFLISFYEKMQSDKGSIPDRFSAQQFSDYHSELNMSSLELGDSALYFCASRERGPGYEQYFGPGTRLTVT.

The rearrangement joins TRBV5-4 to TRBJ2-7; TRBD1 agrees at 12 bases. After removal of 6 bases from V and 5 bases from J, the junction contained 6 bases not matched to a gene. CDR3 length: 14 amino acids. Germline values: CDR1 SGHNT, CDR2 YYREEE (reference sequence). The CDR3: CASTTGQGADEQYF. The CDR3 nucleotides read TGTGCCAGCACCACGGGACAGGGGGCTGACGAGCAGTACTTC.

The rearrangement links TRBV15 to TRBJ1-2; 7 bases align to TRBD1. The trim removed 5 bases at V and 5 bases at J, leaving 5 bases unmatched. This CDR3 has 13 amino acids. Germline V gene lookup returns CDR1 LNHNV and CDR2 YYDKDF (reference sequence). The CDR3 reads CATSQGGLYGYTF. CDR3 coding DNA: TGTGCCACCAGCCAGGGGGGGCTATATGGCTACACCTTC.

This rearrangement joins TRBV7-9 to TRBJ1-1; D is unclear. V was shortened by 5 bases and J by 11 bases, with 18 bases between the two germline ends. Germline CDR1 reads SEHNR; CDR2 reads FQNEAQ (reference sequence). This CDR3 comprises 13 residues. In nucleotides, the CDR3 is TGTGCCAGCAGCCGCCGGGATCTCGGGATTGCTTTCTTT. Amino acids: CASSRRDLGIAFF.

The rearrangement uses TRBV19 and TRBJ2-7; 8 bases are shared with TRBD2. The CDR3 extends over 12 amino acids. With 4 bases clipped from V and 6 bases from J, the junction kept 2 bases outside the gene matches. CDR1 is LNHDA and CDR2 is SQIVND in the germline V gene (reference sequence). Written as DNA, the CDR3 is TGTGCCAGTAGTACGGGAGGGCTCGAGCAGTACTTC. This translates into CASSTGGLEQYF.